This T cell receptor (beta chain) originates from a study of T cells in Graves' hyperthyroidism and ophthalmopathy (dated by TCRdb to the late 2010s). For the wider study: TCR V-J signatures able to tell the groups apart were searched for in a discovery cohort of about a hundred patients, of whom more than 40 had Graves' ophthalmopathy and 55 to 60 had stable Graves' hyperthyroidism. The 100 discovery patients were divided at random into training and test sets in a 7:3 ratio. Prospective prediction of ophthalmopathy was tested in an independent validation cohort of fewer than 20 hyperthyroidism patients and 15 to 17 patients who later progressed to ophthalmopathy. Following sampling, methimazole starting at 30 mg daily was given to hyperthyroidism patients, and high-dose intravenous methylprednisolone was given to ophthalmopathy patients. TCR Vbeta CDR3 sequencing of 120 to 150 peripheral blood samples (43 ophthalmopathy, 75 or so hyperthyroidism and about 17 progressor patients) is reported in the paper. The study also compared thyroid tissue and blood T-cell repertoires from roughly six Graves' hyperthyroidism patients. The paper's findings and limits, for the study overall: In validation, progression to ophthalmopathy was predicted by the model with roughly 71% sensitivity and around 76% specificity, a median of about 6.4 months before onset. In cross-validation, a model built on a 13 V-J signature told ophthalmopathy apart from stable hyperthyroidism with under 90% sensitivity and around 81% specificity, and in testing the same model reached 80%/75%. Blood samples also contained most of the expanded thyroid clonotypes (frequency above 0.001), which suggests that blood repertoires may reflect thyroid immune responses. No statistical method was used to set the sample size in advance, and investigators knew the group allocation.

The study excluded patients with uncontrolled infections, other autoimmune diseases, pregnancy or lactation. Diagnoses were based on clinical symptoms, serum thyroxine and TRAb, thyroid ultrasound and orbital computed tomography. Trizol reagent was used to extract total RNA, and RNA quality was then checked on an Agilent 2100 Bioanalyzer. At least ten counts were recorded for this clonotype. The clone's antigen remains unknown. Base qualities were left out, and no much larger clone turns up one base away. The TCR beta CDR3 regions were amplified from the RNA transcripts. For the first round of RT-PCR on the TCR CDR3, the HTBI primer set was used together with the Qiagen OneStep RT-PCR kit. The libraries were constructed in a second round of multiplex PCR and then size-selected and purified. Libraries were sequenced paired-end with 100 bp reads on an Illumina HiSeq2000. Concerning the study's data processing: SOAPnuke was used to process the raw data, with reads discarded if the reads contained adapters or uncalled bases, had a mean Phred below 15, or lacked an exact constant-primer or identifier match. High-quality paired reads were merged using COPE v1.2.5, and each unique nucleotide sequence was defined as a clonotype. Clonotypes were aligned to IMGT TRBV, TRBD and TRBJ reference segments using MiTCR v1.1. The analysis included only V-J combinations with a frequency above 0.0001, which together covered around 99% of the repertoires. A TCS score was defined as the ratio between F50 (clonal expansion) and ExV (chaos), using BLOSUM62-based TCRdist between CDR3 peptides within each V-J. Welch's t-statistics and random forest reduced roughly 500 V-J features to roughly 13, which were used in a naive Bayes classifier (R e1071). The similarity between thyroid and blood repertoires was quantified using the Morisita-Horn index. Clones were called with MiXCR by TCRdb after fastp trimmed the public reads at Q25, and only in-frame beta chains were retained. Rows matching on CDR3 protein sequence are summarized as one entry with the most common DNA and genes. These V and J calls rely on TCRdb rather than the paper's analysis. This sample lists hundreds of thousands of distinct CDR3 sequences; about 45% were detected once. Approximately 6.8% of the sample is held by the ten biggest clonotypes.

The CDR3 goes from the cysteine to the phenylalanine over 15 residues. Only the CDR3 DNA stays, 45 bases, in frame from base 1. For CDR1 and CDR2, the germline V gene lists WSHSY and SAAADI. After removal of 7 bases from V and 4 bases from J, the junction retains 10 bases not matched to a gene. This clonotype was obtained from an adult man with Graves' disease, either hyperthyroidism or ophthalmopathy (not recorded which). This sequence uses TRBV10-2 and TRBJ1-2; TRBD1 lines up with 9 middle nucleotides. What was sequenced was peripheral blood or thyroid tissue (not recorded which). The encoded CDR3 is CASTRRGDRAYGYTF. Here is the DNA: TGCGCCAGCACCCGACGAGGGGACAGGGCCTATGGCTACACCTTC.